This is a list of T cell receptor beta chains from one sample in a study of beta chain features in type 1 diabetes. The protocol was immunoSEQ multiplex PCR, while the TCRdb copy is restricted to in-frame clones and leaves out a portion. This sample has 680,000 or so clones, with roughly 12% found just once. The sample taken for sequencing was naive CD4+ T cells from blood. Receptor source: a man aged 18 to 30 with type 1 diabetes. Both conserved end residues are part of each CDR3. Expanded clones get a size class; other rows say once, few or many, or leave the size out.

cdr3_aa | clone_size | j_call | v_call
CASSLGQGETQYF | - | TRBJ2-5 | TRBV5-1
CASSLGAGNTEAFF | - | TRBJ1-1 | TRBV5-1
CSDWTGGSNQPQHF | few | TRBJ1-5 | TRBV29-1
CAISVGQESNTEAFF | few | TRBJ1-1 | TRBV10-3
CASSDTSRGLGTDTQYF | - | TRBJ2-3 | TRBV27
CASSQDWGRGRNYGYTF | - | TRBJ1-2 | TRBV4-2
CSVLGVGETQYF | - | TRBJ2-5 | TRBV29-1
CASSQQVRETQYF | - | TRBJ2-5 | TRBV14
CASSQPGREKTNYGYTF | few | TRBJ1-2 | TRBV4-1
CATSLSGGINQPQHF | - | TRBJ1-5 | TRBV15
CASSPPTAVYGYTF | few | TRBJ1-2 | TRBV18
CASSPHPLKDTQYF | few | TRBJ2-3 | TRBV18
CASSLGFLAYNEQFF | - | TRBJ2-1 | TRBV5-1
CASSLGDRANSPLHF | - | TRBJ1-6 | TRBV13
CASSQDLTGRAGNTIYF | - | TRBJ1-3 | TRBV4-2
CAISGDSGNQPQHF | few | TRBJ1-5 | TRBV10-3
CATSSIGFGYTF | - | TRBJ1-2 | TRBV15
CASSFVLGTLHF | few | TRBJ1-6 | TRBV27
CASSLGQATWETQYF | - | TRBJ2-5 | TRBV7-7
CASSYSNRETQYF | few | TRBJ2-5 | TRBV6-5
CASTPVPYEQYF | few | TRBJ2-7 | TRBV2
CASRSRIGELFF | few | TRBJ2-2 | TRBV7-9
CASSSLGTDTQYF | few | TRBJ2-3 | TRBV5-4
CASSILPGLPNSSGYTF | - | TRBJ1-2 | TRBV21-1
CASSLEASFSNEQYF | - | TRBJ2-7 | TRBV7-6
CASSFIRGSNQPQHF | - | TRBJ1-5 | TRBV6-5
CASSSNSHYSNQPQHF | - | TRBJ1-5 | TRBV6-5
CASSLDRGPETQYF | few | TRBJ2-5 | TRBV7-6
CASTGAGATGELFF | few | TRBJ2-2 | TRBV25-1
CASSLDVGSYEQYF | few | TRBJ2-7 | TRBV5-1
CSVEDLAQINYGYTF | few | TRBJ1-2 | TRBV29-1
CASSFPDTIYF | - | TRBJ1-3 | TRBV7-9
CAISESTYGYTF | few | TRBJ1-2 | TRBV10-3
CASSLWGTTGELFF | once | TRBJ2-2 | TRBV27
CASSLDHGGGVQFF | - | TRBJ2-1 | TRBV11-2
CASSKPLLAQQETQYF | - | TRBJ2-5 | TRBV7-9
CASSGGWSTDTQYF | few | TRBJ2-3 | TRBV5-1
CASSQLGQGYGYTF | - | TRBJ1-2 | TRBV16
CASSEGGGFFETQYF | few | TRBJ2-5 | TRBV25-1
CASSRDRDDSPLHF | few | TRBJ1-6 | TRBV7-6
CAGPIAGGQETQYF | - | TRBJ2-5 | TRBV9
CSVEPLGPYYGYTF | few | TRBJ1-2 | TRBV29-1
CASSQGANTGELFF | few | TRBJ2-2 | TRBV28
CASSYPRDRSTDTQYF | - | TRBJ2-3 | TRBV7-9
CAWSVGQSNQPQHF | - | TRBJ1-5 | TRBV30
CASSSGQTNTEAFF | - | TRBJ1-1 | TRBV6-5